This is a list of T cell receptor beta chains from one sample in a study of cytomegalovirus exposure and HLA in healthy donors. Sequencing used immunoSEQ multiplex PCR; TCRdb keeps in-frame clones, though not all of them. Among about 150,000 clones, approximately 93% were seen once, and the ten largest hold about 0.7%. The specimen sequenced was PBMCs. The receptors were sampled from a man aged 18 to 30 in good health and CMV-seronegative. The CDR3 runs from the conserved cysteine through the conserved F or W. Fields, in order: clone size, J gene, D gene, V gene, CDR3 DNA, CDR3 protein. The D gene is left open where the match is weak. A clone size is listed for some rows: how often the clone was seen (once, few, many), or a class if it is expanded.

clone_size: NA; j_call: TRBJ1-2; d_call: NA; v_call: TRBV7-2; cdr3_nt: TGTGCCAGCAGCGCCGGACAGAACTATGGCTACACCTTC; cdr3_aa: CASSAGQNYGYTF
clone_size: once; j_call: TRBJ2-5; d_call: NA; v_call: TRBV5-6; cdr3_nt: TGTGCCAGCAGCTTTCCAGGCCAAGAGACCCAGTACTTC; cdr3_aa: CASSFPGQETQYF
clone_size: NA; j_call: TRBJ1-2; d_call: NA; v_call: TRBV11-2; cdr3_nt: TGTGCCAGCAGCTTAAATCCAGGGGTCGGCTACACCTTC; cdr3_aa: CASSLNPGVGYTF
clone_size: NA; j_call: TRBJ2-3; d_call: NA; v_call: TRBV9; cdr3_nt: TGTGCCAGCAGCCCCATGAGTGGAGGGGGCACAGATACGCAGTATTTT; cdr3_aa: CASSPMSGGGTDTQYF
clone_size: NA; j_call: TRBJ2-1; d_call: NA; v_call: TRBV7-6; cdr3_nt: TGTGCCAGCAGCTTAGGCCCCTGGGCTTCCTACAATGAGCAGTTCTTC; cdr3_aa: CASSLGPWASYNEQFF
clone_size: NA; j_call: TRBJ1-1; d_call: NA; v_call: TRBV9; cdr3_nt: TGTGCCAGCAGCGTAGGAAGGGTTGTGGGGGGCACTGAAGCTTTCTTT; cdr3_aa: CASSVGRVVGGTEAFF
clone_size: NA; j_call: TRBJ2-1; d_call: TRBD1; v_call: TRBV4-1; cdr3_nt: TGCGCCAGCAGCGCCCGGGACAGATTACTCTCCTACAATGAGCAGTTCTTC; cdr3_aa: CASSARDRLLSYNEQFF
clone_size: NA; j_call: TRBJ1-6; d_call: TRBD1; v_call: TRBV6-6; cdr3_nt: TGTGCCAGCAGTTTCGGGACAGGGCTTTCCTCACCCCTCCACTTT; cdr3_aa: CASSFGTGLSSPLHF
clone_size: NA; j_call: TRBJ2-7; d_call: NA; v_call: TRBV6-6; cdr3_nt: TGTGCCAGCAGTGTCGGTCCCTACGAGCAGTACTTC; cdr3_aa: CASSVGPYEQYF
clone_size: NA; j_call: TRBJ1-5; d_call: NA; v_call: TRBV7-2; cdr3_nt: TGTGCCAGCAGCTTAAACAGGGATCAGCCCCAGCATTTT; cdr3_aa: CASSLNRDQPQHF
clone_size: NA; j_call: TRBJ1-2; d_call: TRBD1; v_call: TRBV5-4; cdr3_nt: TGTGCCAGCAGCCGTGACAGGGAGTACCTCCCGGATGGCTACACCTTC; cdr3_aa: CASSRDREYLPDGYTF
clone_size: NA; j_call: TRBJ1-2; d_call: NA; v_call: TRBV18; cdr3_nt: TGTGCCAGCTCACCGTTCAGTGGGCAGGGCTATGGCTACACCTTC; cdr3_aa: CASSPFSGQGYGYTF
clone_size: once; j_call: TRBJ1-1; d_call: TRBD1; v_call: TRBV7-3; cdr3_nt: TGTGCCAGCAGCTTAGACAGGGGAACCACTGAAGCTTTCTTT; cdr3_aa: CASSLDRGTTEAFF
clone_size: few; j_call: TRBJ2-1; d_call: TRBD2; v_call: TRBV7-9; cdr3_nt: TGTGCCAGCAGCTTAGTCCGGGGGGAGGATGAGCAGTTCTTC; cdr3_aa: CASSLVRGEDEQFF
clone_size: NA; j_call: TRBJ2-7; d_call: TRBD1; v_call: TRBV6-5; cdr3_nt: TGTGCCAGCAGTTACGGACAGGGATCCTACGAGCAGTACTTC; cdr3_aa: CASSYGQGSYEQYF